The present T cell receptor (beta chain) was sequenced within a study of blood T cell repertoires in COVID-19. The wider study: The origin of the acute and convalescent COVID-19 samples was the United States, Italy and Spain.

Trimming cost V 5 bases and J 2 bases; bases outside gene matches: 9. Per germline, CDR1 SGHVS and CDR2 FNYEAQ. CDR3 length: 16 amino acids. Per the authors' pipeline: Counts of nucleated cells, estimated from reference gene primer amplification, were obtained. Assay used: immunoSEQ multiplex PCR; TCRdb lists only in-frame clones, some missing. D and trimming come from the DNA, and the V and J calls and clone size come from that table. The sample includes around 72,000 clones, 70% to 90% of them seen just once. This sequence was found in a woman of 80 years or more with acute or convalescent COVID-19. The chain links TRBV7-6 to TRBJ2-1, with 7 bases that match TRBD1. Sample: peripheral blood. The CDR3 DNA follows: TGTGCCAGCAGCCCCCGATCCGGGACAGCCTACAATGAGCAGTTCTTC. Its translation is CASSPRSGTAYNEQFF.